The 13 T cell receptor beta chains reported below all come from one sample, sequenced in a study of breast tumors, draining lymph nodes, adjacent tissues. TCRdb called the multiplex PCR reads again in MiXCR, with one record for every CDR3 protein. The sample records around 300,000 distinct CDR3 sequences, more than 30% being singletons. Axillary draining lymph nodes of breast cancer patients supplied the node samples. Sequenced sample: axillary lymph node tissue. These receptors all stem from a female donor with breast cancer. Some clones in this sample may be carry-over from other donors' samples.

The CDR3 is CAINSIGGVNTEAFF. CDR3 bases: TGTGCCATCAATAGCATAGGGGGCGTGAACACTGAAGCTTTCTTT. The chain uses TRBV10-3 and TRBJ1-1; 7 nucleotides align to TRBD1. The CDR3 is 15 residues long. From germline, CDR1 is ENHRY and CDR2 SYGVKD. With V trimmed by 7 bases and J by 0 bases, 8 bases remained unmatched.

The count of this clonotype is one. This may come from a read error, since a much larger clone is one base off. This chain connects TRBV27 to TRBJ2-6; D not resolved. Germline assignment: CDR1 MNHEY and CDR2 SMNVEV (reference sequence). The CDR3 contains 14 residues. CDR3: CACSSYSGANVLTF. DNA for the CDR3: TGTGCCTGCAGTTCTTACTCTGGGGCCAACGTCCTGACTTTC.

This clonotype was observed many times. The chain recombines TRBV7-2 with TRBJ1-2; D gene uncertain. Germline V CDR1 and CDR2: SGHTA, FQGNSA. The CDR3 covers 13 residues. Trimming removed 5 bases from V and 2 bases from J, with 9 bases in between. CDR3: CASSPERNYGYTF. The CDR3 region has the DNA TGTGCCAGCAGCCCAGAAAGAAACTATGGCTACACCTTC.

This clonotype came up many times. V is TRBV7-9 and J is TRBJ1-5; TRBD1 is a possible D gene (5 bases). V lost 5 bases and J 3 bases, leaving 11 bases between the germline ends. Germline CDR1 is SEHNR and CDR2 is FQNEAQ (reference sequence). The CDR3 sequence is 14 residues long. CDR3 region: CASSLPGPNQPQHF. CDR3 bases: TGTGCCAGCAGCCTCCCAGGGCCCAATCAGCCCCAGCATTTT.

V is TRBV10-2 and J is TRBJ1-4, with TRBD1 identical over 8 bases. The CDR3 loop spans 15 amino acids. Losses at the gene ends were 6 bases for V and 8 bases for J; bases not matched to a gene: 11. Looked up from germline, CDR1 is WSHSY and CDR2 is SAAADI. The chain's CDR3 is CASRPDRGINEKLFF. CDR3 sequence (DNA): TGCGCCAGCAGACCCGACAGGGGTATCAACGAAAAACTGTTTTTT.

This clonotype was picked up many times. The chain combines TRBV5-6 with TRBJ2-3; tentatively, D is TRBD2 (5 bases). Germline assignment: CDR1 SGHDT and CDR2 YYEEEE. V was pared by 4 bases and J by 2 bases, with 14 bases between. This CDR3 is built from 15 residues. CDR3 nucleotide sequence: TGTGCCAGCAGCGTAACAGAGGGTTCCACAGATACGCAGTATTTT. This gives the protein CASSVTEGSTDTQYF.

J is TRBJ1-1 and V is TRBV5-1; tentative D call: TRBD1 (5 bases). Germline-derived CDR1 and CDR2 are SGHRS and YFSETQ. V was cut by 5 bases and J by 5 bases, with 13 bases left in between. The CDR3 runs 13 residues. The CDR3 coding sequence is TGCGCCAGCAGGAGGGGAGGGGAGACTGAAGCTTTCTTT. As protein: CASRRGGETEAFF.

As regards this clonotype: This sequence may be a read error, since a much larger clone differs from it by one base. For the CDR3, the DNA is TGCGCCAGCAGCTCGGGCGGGGGGGTCTACAATGAGCAGTTCTTC. Translation: CASSSGGGVYNEQFF. The chain combines TRBV5-1 with TRBJ2-1, with 9 positions matching TRBD2. Germline V gene lookup returns CDR1 SGHRS and CDR2 YFSETQ. This CDR3 has 15 residues. Trimming took 3 bases from V and 3 from J; bases not matched to a gene: 4.

For this clonotype: With a much larger clone just one base away, this may be a read error. V is TRBV12-5 and J is TRBJ1-5; a weak D match, TRBD1 (5 bases). Looked up from germline, CDR1 is LGHNT and CDR2 is FRNRAP. The CDR3 is 16 amino acids. The CDR3 loop reads CASGMVLGQENQPQHF. The DNA of the CDR3 is TGTGCTAGTGGTATGGTACTTGGACAAGAGAATCAGCCCCAGCATTTT.

Of note for this clonotype: This may come from a read error, since a much larger clone is one base off. The chain carries TRBV19 and TRBJ2-1, with D uncertain. This CDR3 comprises 16 residues. CDR1 and CDR2 from the germline V gene are LNHDA and SQIVND (reference sequence). For the CDR3, the DNA is TGTGCCAGTAGTTTTACTGGGCCGCGAGGTTACAGTGAGCAGTTCTTC. Translating it yields CASSFTGPRGYSEQFF.

The sample holds many counts of this clonotype. V gene TRBV3-1 combines with J gene TRBJ2-5; weak D call: TRBD2 (5 bases). Germline loops: CDR1 LGHDT, CDR2 YNNKEL (reference sequence). V was trimmed by 4 bases and J by 5 bases, leaving 14 bases between them. The CDR3 sequence is 14 residues long. In nucleotides, the CDR3 is TGTGCCAGCAGCCTCCTGGACTTGAAGGAGACCCAGTACTTC. This sequence encodes CASSLLDLKETQYF.

The chain employs TRBV10-1 and TRBJ2-7; D gene ambiguous. Trimming cost V 0 bases and J 2 bases, with 8 bases left between them. Per the germline V gene, CDR1 is WNHNN and CDR2 is SYGVQD (reference sequence). The CDR3 is made up of 14 amino acids. The DNA for the CDR3 is TGCGCCAGCAGTGAGTCGAAGGGTACCTACGAGCAGTACTTC. Encoded protein: CASSESKGTYEQYF.

This clonotype was seen ten or more times. The V and J genes are TRBV7-9 and TRBJ2-5; D gene uncertain. V gave up 4 bases and J gave up 1 base, with 10 bases separating them. CDR3 length equals 14 residues. Germline CDR1 is SEHNR and CDR2 is FQNEAQ (reference sequence). CDR3 bases: TGTGCCAGCAGCTCCGGCGGAATCCAAGAGACCCAGTACTTC. Translated: CASSSGGIQETQYF.